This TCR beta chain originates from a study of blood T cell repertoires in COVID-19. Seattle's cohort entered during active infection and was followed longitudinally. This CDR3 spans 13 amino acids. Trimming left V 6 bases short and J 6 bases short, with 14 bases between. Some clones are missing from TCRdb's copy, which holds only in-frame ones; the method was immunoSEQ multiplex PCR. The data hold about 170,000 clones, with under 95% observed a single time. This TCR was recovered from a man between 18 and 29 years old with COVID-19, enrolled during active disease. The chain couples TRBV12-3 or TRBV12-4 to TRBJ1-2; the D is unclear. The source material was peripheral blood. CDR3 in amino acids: CASSPSSFDGYTF. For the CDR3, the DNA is TGTGCCAGCAGCCCTTCTAGTTTCGATGGCTACACCTTC.